Many counts were recorded for the clone carrying this T cell receptor beta chain. These data originate in a study of T cell repertoires in cytomegalovirus infection. V lost 4 bases and J lost 1, with 7 bases in between. Germline V gene sequence: CDR1 MGHRA, CDR2 YSYEKL. The CDR3 spans 13 residues. TCRdb re-analysed the reads in MiXCR, keeping a single row per CDR3 protein. The data show 490,000 or so distinct CDR3 sequences, with about 11% seen just once and roughly 10% held by the top ten. The clonotype was recovered from a human donor in good health (CMV status not recorded). Some clones in this sample may be carry-over from other donors' samples. Sequenced material: PBMCs. The chain carries TRBV4-1 and TRBJ1-1; D is unresolved. CDR3 region: CASSLIGNTEAFF. CDR3 nucleotides: TGCGCCAGCAGCCTAATAGGGAACACTGAAGCTTTCTTT.